The source of this T cell receptor (beta chain) is a study of blood T cell repertoires in COVID-19. Study in general: COVID-19 samples collected from the United States, Italy and Spain covered acute and convalescent phases. In each case, the material was cDNA or gDNA derived from T cells, B-cell-depleted T cells, or PBMCs.

Original handling: How many nucleated cells were present was estimated from reference gene primer amplification. The data were produced by immunoSEQ multiplex PCR, yet TCRdb's version contains in-frame clones alone and is incomplete. V, J and clone size are taken as reported in that table, and D and trimming were inferred from the DNA itself. The sample records approximately 210,000 clones, about four fifths being singletons. The origin of this receptor is a woman between 40 and 50 years old with active or convalescent COVID-19. Specimen: peripheral blood.

CDR3 DNA: TGTGCCAGCAGTTACGACAGGGGCAATCAGCCCCAGCATTTT. As protein: CASSYDRGNQPQHF. The chain carries TRBV6-5 and TRBJ1-5, with TRBD1 matching 7 bases. Germline trimming cut 2 bases from V and 2 bases from J; bases unmatched to any gene: 0. From germline, CDR1 is MNHEY and CDR2 SVGAGI. CDR3 length: 14 residues.